Listed below are T cell receptor beta chains from one sample, sequenced in a study of CD8+CD57+ T cells in acquired aplastic anemia. MiXCR, applied by TCRdb to the reads, yields one record per CDR3 protein. This sample has 270,000 or so distinct CDR3 sequences, with around 82% found just once. The sample taken for sequencing was sorted CD4+, CD8+, or CD8+CD57+ T cells (not recorded which) from PBMCs. These receptor sequences come from a human donor with aplastic anemia. The conserved cysteine and the conserved F or W are not part of the CDR3 here.

TRBV7-9	ASSVGPRDTEAF
TRBV3-1	ASSQSWGSGYGYT
TRBV20-1	SATPRGVGRTEAF
TRBV7-8	ASSLAVGRDTEY
TRBV9	ASGGGRDIQYFDT
TRBV6-5	ASSPGVSGNTIY
TRBV7-6	ASSWGHGTNYAYT
TRBV7-9	ASSLVPGALTVY
TRBV19	ASTQRLGDRGETQY
TRBV9	ASSVSDYTDTQY
TRBV5-1	ASSLAFCANTQY
TRBV6-5	ASSHSGTRTNDYT
TRBV9	ASSAHGAGANVLT
TRBV7-9	ASSLARGRGTHE
TRBV7-9	ASSFQRSGRRSSYNEQF
TRBV18	ASATQGLWNEQF
TRBV29-1	SVRDSTGATPSEAF
TRBV6-5	ASSQSGGAVNEQF
TRBV9	ASSDGGSSDTQY
TRBV7-9	ASSYESGGANEEY
TRBV11-2	ASSLADRPDTQY
TRBV7-9	ASGLGGSYGAY
TRBV7-8	ASSFNPEGTALSQF
TRBV15	ATSPGVIYGYT
TRBV7-8	ASSLAGTPDTQDF
TRBV7-8	ASSVAGADTPY
TRBV24-1	ASSLRVTGDGYT
TRBV7-8	ASGEGGTDTQQ
TRBV7-2	ASSLTGGVGTDTQY
TRBV6-5	ASSPGWRQETQY
TRBV7-2	ASSLGLAVVGEQF
TRBV12-3/TRBV12-4	ASRGTGPLLH
TRBV7-8	ASRYGGTPTPY
TRBV2	ASSPATGGTDTQY
TRBV7-6	ASSAGRSPDTEQ
TRBV7-9	ASSESCSDRPQH
TRBV2	ASSLGGIDEQY
TRBV7-8	ASSVGDRQGANTEAF
TRBV7-9	ASSPGKGTDTQY
TRBV2	ASSAGGGANTRAI
TRBV2	ASGVASTDTRY
TRBV3-1	ASRSTLAVHSPSF
TRBV5-1	ASSFSEHIGGEN
TRBV5-1	ASGLGGEDTQY
TRBV9	ASSQGERQGKNEQF
TRBV9	ASSGERGNKTQY
TRBV7-9	ASRLGGEGNEQF
TRBV9	ASSVGGKCAVIQY
TRBV15	ASSGTAGVMNGYT